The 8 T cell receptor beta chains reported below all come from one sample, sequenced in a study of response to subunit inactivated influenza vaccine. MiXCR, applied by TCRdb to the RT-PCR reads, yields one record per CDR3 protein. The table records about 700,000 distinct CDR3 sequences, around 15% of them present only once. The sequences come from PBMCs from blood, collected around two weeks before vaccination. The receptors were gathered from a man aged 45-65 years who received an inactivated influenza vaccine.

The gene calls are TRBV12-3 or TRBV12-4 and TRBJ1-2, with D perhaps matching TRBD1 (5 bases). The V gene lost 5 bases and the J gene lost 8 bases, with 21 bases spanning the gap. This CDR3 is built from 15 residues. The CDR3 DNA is TGTGCCAGCAGTCCAGCCCGAGGTCGGAGGGACGGCTACACCTTC. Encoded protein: CASSPARGRRDGYTF.

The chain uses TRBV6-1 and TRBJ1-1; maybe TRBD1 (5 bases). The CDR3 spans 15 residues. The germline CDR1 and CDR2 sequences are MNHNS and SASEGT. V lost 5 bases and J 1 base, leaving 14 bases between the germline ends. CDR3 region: CASSPRLTANTEAFF. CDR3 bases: TGTGCCAGCAGTCCGCGCCTGACAGCGAACACTGAAGCTTTCTTT.

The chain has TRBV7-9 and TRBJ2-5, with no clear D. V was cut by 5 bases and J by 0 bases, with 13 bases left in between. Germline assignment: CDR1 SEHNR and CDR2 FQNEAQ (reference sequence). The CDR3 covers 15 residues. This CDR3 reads CASSEPDGYQETQYF. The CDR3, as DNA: TGTGCCAGCAGCGAACCCGACGGATACCAAGAGACCCAGTACTTC.

The CDR3 reads CASSLTGTIQETQYF. The CDR3 DNA reads as TGCGCCAGCAGCTTAACGGGGACAATCCAAGAGACCCAGTACTTC. The chain has TRBV5-1 and TRBJ2-5; perhaps TRBD1 as D (6 bases). Germline V gene data show CDR1 as SGHRS and CDR2 as YFSETQ. CDR3 length: 15 residues. V was trimmed by 2 bases and J by 1 base, leaving 12 bases between them.

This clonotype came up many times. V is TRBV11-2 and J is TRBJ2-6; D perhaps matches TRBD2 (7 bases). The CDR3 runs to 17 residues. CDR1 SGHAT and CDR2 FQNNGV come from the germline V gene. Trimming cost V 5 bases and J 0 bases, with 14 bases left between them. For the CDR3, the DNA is TGTGCCAGCAGCCCGGGGGGCTTCTCCTCTGGGGCCAACGTCCTGACTTTC. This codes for CASSPGGFSSGANVLTF.

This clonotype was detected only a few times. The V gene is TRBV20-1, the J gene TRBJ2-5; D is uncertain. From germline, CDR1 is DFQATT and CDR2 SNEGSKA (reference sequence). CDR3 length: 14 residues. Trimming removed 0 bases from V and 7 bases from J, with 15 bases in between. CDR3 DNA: TGCAGTGCTAGAGATGAGCCCGGGCGCGTGACCCAGTACTTC. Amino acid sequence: CSARDEPGRVTQYF.

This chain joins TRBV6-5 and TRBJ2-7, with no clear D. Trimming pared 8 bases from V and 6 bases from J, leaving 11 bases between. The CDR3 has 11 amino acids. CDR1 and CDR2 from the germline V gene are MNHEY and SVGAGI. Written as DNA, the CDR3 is TGTGCCAGCCAACAATCTAGCGAGCAGTACTTC. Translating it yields CASQQSSEQYF.

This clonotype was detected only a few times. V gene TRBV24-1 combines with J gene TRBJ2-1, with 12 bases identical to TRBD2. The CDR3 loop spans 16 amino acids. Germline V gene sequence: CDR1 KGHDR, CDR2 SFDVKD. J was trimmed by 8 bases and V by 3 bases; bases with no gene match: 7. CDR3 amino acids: CATSDHLAGGPHEQFF. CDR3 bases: TGTGCCACCAGTGATCACCTAGCGGGAGGGCCTCATGAGCAGTTCTTC.